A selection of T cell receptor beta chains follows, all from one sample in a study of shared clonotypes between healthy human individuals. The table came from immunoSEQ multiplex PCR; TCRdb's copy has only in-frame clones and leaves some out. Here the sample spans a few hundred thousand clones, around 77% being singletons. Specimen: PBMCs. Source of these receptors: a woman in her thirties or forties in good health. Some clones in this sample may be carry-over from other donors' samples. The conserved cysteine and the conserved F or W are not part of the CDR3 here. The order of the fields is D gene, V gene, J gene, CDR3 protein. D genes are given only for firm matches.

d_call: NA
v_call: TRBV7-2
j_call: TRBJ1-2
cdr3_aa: ASSLRRVGTSYGYT

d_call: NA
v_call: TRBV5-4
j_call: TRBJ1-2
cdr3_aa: ASSPPGPMGGYT

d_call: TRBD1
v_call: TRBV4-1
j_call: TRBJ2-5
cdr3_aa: ASSQAGSDRDSETQY

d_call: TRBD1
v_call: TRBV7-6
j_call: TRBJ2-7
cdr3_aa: ASSNRDRGYEQY

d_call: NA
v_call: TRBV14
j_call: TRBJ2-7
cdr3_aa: ASSQDRGNRREQY

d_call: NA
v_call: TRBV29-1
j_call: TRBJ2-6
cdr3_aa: SVERDTGANVLT

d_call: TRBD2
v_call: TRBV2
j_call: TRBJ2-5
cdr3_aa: ASERDGEETQY

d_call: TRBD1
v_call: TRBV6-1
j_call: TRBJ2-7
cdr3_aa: ASSEAPDREVEQY

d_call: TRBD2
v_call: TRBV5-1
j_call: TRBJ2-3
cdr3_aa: ASSLELAGAPGTDTQY

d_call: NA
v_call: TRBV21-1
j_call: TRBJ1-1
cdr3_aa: ASSSSGYTEAF

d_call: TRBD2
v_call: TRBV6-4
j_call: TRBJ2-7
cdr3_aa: ASSEGDYYEQY

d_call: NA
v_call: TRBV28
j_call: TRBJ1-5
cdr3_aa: ASSLQGRQPQH

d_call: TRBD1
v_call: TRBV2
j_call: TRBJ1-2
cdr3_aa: ASSWDSLYGYT

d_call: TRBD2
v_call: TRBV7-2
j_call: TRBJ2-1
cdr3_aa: ASSPGGNRNEQF

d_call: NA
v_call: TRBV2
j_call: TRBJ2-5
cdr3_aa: ASRLVRQETQY

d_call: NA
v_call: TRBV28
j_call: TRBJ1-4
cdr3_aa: ASSLPGAEKLF

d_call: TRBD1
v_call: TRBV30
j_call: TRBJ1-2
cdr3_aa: AWSDRDRGRRGYT

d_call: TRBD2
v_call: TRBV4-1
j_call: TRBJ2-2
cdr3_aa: ASSQVSGIAGELF

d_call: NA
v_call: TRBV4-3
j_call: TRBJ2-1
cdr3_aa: ASSQQTRNEQF

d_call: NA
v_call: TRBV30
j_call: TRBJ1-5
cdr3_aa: AWNQRVGQPQH

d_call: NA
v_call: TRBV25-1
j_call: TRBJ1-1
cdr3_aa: ASSEAGSGMNTEAF

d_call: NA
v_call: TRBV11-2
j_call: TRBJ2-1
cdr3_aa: ASSLGYNEQF

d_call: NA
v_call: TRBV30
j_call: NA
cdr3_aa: AWRDSWGEQY

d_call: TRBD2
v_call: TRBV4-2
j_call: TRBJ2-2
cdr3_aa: VSSQDNLAGGEQTGELF

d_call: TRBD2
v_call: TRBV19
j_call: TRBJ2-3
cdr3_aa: ASSTGGGADTQY

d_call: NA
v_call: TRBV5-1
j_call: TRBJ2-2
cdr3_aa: ASRVEGRGELF

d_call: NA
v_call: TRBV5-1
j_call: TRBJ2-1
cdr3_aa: ASSLAQGANEQF

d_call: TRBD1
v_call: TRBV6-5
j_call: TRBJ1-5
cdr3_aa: ASTQGAGQPQH

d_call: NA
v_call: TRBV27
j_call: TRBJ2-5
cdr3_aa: ASSMRVQETQY

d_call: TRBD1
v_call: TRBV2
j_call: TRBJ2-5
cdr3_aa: ASGDRAQETQY

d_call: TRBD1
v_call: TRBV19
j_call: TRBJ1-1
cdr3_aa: ASSTGQEWAEAF

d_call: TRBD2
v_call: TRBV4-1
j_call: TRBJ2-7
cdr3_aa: ASSRLAGGPAYEQY

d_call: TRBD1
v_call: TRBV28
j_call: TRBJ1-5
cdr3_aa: ASSPPDRGVDQPQH

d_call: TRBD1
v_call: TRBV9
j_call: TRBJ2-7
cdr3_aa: ASSPYRQGATKEQY

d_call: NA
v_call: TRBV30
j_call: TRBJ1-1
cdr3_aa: AWSSRTEAF

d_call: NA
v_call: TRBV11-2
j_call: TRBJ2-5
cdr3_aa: ASSFRQYQETQY

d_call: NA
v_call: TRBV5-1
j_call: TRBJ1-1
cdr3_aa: ASSLSPDGIEAF

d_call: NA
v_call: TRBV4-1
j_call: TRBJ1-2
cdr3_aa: ASSQDRLGFRFDGYT

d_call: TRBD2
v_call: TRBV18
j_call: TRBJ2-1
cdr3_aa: ASSGLTSVGYNEQF

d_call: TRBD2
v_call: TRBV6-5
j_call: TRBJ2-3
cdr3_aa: ASSSSGTSGADTQY

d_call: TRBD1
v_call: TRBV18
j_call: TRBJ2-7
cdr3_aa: ASSPDWDSTYEQY

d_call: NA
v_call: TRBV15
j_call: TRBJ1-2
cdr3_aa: ATSRGTWKGYT

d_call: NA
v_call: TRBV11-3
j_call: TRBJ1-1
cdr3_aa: ASSLGGGDTEAF

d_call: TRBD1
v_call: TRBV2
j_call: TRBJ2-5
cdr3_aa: ASRRSGQGVQETQY

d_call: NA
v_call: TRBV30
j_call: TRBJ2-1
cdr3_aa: AWTLDSYNEQF

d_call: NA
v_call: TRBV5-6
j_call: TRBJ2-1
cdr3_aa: ASSLGPQPYNEQF

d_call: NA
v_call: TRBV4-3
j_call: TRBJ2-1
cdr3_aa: ASSQDLAYNEQF

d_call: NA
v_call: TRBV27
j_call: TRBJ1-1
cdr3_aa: ASSTNRELNTEAF

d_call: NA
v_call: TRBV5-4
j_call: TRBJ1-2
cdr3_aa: ASSIDRGDSYT